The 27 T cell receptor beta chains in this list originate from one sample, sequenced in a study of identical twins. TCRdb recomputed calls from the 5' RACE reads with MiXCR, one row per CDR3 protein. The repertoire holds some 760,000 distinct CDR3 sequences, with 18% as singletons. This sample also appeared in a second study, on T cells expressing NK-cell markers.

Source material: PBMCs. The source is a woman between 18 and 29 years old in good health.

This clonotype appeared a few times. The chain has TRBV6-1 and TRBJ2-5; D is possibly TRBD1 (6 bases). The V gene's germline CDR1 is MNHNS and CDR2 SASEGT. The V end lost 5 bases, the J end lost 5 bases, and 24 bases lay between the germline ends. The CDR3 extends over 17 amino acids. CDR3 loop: CASSKSPGTQTRETQYF. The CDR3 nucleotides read TGTGCCAGCAGTAAATCCCCCGGGACACAAACGAGGGAGACCCAGTACTTC.

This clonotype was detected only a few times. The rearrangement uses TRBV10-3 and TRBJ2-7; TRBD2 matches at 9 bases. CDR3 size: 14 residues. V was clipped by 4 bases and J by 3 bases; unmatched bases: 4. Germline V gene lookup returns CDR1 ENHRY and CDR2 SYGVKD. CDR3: CAISVSGGDYEQYF. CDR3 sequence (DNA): TGTGCCATCAGTGTTAGCGGGGGCGACTACGAGCAGTACTTC.

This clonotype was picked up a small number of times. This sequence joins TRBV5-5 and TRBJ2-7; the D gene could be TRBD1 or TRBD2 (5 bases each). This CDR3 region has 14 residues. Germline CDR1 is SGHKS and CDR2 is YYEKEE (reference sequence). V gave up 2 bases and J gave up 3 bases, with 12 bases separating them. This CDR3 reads CASSFLGANYEQYF. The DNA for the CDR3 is TGTGCCAGCAGCTTTCTCGGGGCCAACTACGAGCAGTACTTC.

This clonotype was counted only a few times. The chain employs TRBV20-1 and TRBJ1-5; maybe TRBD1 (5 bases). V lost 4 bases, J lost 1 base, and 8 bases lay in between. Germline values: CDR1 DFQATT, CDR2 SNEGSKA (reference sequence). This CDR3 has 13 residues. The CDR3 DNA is TGCAGTGCTAATGGACAAAGCAATCAGCCCCAGCATTTT. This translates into CSANGQSNQPQHF.

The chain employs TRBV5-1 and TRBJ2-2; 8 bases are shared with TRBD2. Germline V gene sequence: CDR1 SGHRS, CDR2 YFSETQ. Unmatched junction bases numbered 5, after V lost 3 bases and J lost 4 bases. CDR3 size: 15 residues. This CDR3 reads CASSSAGTSTGELFF. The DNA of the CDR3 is TGCGCCAGCAGCTCGGCCGGGACTAGCACCGGGGAGCTGTTTTTT.

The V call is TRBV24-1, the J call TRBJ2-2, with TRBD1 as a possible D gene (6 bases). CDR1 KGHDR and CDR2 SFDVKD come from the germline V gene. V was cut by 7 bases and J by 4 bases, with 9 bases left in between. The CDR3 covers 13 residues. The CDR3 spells CATSDRSTGELFF. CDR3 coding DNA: TGTGCCACCAGCGACAGGTCCACCGGGGAGCTGTTTTTT.

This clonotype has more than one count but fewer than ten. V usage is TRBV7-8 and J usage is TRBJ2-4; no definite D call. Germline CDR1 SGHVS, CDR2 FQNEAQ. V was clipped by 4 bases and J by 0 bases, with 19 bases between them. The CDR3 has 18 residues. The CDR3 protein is CASSYVTGFRLAKNIQYF. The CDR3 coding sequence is TGTGCCAGCAGCTACGTGACGGGTTTTAGACTAGCCAAAAACATTCAGTACTTC.

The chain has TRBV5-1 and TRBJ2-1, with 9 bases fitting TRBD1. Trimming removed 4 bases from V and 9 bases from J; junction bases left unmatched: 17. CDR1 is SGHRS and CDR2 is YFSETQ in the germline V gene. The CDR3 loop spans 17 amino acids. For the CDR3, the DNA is TGCGCCAGCAGCCCGGTTACAGGGGGCACAACAATGGGTGAGCAGTTCTTC. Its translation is CASSPVTGGTTMGEQFF.

This chain's CDR3 is CAISDGRPGNEQFF. CDR3 sequence (DNA): TGTGCCATCAGTGATGGCAGGCCTGGAAATGAGCAGTTCTTC. The rearrangement links TRBV10-3 to TRBJ2-1, with D unclear. The CDR3 has 14 residues. V lost 3 bases to trimming and J lost 7 bases, with 13 bases between them. Germline V gives CDR1 ENHRY, CDR2 SYGVKD.

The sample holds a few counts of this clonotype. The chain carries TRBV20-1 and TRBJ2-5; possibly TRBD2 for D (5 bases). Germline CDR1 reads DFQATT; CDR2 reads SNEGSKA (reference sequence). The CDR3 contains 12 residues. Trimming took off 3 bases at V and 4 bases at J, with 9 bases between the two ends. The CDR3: CSASKGRETQYF. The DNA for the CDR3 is TGCAGTGCTAGTAAAGGGAGAGAGACCCAGTACTTC.

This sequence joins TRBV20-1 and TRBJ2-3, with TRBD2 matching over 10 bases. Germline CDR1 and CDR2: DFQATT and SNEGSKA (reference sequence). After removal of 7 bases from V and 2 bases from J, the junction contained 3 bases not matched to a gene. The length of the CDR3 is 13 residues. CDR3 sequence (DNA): TGCAGTGGGACTAGCGGAGTCACAGATACGCAGTATTTT. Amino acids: CSGTSGVTDTQYF.

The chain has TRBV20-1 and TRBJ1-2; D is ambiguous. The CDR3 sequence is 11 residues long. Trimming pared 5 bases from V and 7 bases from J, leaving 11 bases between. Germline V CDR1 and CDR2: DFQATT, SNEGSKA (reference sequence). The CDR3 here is CSAVYNSGYTF. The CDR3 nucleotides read TGCAGTGCTGTCTATAACAGTGGCTACACCTTC.

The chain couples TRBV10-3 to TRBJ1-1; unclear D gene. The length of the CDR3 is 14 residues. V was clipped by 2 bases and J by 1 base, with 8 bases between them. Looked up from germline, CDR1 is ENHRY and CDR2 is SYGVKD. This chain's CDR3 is CAISEGPTNTEAFF. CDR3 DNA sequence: TGTGCCATCAGTGAGGGACCGACGAACACTGAAGCTTTCTTT.

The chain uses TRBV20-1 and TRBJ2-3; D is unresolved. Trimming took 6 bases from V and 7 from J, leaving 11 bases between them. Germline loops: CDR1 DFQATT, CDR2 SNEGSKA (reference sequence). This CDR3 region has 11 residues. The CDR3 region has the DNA TGCAGTGCCCGACGGCTGTATACGCAGTATTTT. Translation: CSARRLYTQYF.

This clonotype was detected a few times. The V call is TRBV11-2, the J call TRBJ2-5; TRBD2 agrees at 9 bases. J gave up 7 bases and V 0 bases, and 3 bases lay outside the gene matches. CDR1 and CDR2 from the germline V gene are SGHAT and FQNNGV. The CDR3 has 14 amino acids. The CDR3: CASSLDLSGGTQYF. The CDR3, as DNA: TGTGCCAGCAGCTTAGACCTTAGCGGGGGGACCCAGTACTTC.

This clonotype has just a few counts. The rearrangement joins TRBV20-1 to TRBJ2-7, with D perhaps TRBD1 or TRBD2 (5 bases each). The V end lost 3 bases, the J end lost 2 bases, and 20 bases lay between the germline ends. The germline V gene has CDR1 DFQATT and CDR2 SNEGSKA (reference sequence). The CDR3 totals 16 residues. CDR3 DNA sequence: TGCAGTGCTAGTTACATCGGGGCAGGGCCTGCCTACGAGCAGTACTTC. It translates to CSASYIGAGPAYEQYF.

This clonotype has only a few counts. The CDR3 spells CATTSGNEQFF. Written as DNA, the CDR3 is TGTGCCACGACTAGCGGGAATGAGCAGTTCTTC. This chain connects TRBV12-3 or TRBV12-4 to TRBJ2-1, with 10 bases identical to TRBD2. The CDR3 extends over 11 amino acids. J lost 7 bases, V lost 10 bases, and 1 base had no gene match.

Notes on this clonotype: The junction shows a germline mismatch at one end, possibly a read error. This chain's CDR3 is CASRITGSNGQFF. In nucleotides, the CDR3 is TGTGCCAGCAGGATTACAGGGAGCAATGGGCAGTTCTTC. This chain joins TRBV7-8 and TRBJ2-1; D is perhaps TRBD1 (6 bases). The V gene's germline CDR1 is SGHVS and CDR2 FQNEAQ. CDR3 size: 13 residues. Full variable domain (remainder filled in from reference TRBV7-8 and TRBJ2-1): GAGVSQSPRYKVAKRGQDVALRCDPISGHVSLFWYQQALGQGPEFLTYFQNEAQLDKSGLPSDRFFAERPEGSVSTLKIQRTQQEDSAVYLCASRITGSNGQFFGPGTRLTVL.

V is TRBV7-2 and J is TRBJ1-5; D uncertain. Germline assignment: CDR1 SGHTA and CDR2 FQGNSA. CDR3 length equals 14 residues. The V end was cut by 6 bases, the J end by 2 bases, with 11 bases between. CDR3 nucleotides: TGTGCCAGCAGTCTAGGTTGGGGCAATCAGCCCCAGCATTTT. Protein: CASSLGWGNQPQHF.

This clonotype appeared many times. CDR3 nucleotide sequence: TGTGCCAGCAGCTCCAACCACATCAGTCCCCAGCATTTT. This sequence encodes CASSSNHISPQHF. The chain is built from TRBV5-5 and TRBJ1-5; D ambiguous. Trimming pared 3 bases from V and 10 bases from J, leaving 14 bases between. The V gene's germline CDR1 is SGHKS and CDR2 YYEKEE (reference sequence). The CDR3 has 13 amino acids.

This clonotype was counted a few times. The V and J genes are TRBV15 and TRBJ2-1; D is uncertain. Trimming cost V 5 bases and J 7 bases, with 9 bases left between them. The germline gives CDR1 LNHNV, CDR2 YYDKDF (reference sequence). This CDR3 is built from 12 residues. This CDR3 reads CATSLLGNEQFF. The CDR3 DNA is TGTGCCACCAGCCTGCTAGGGAATGAGCAGTTCTTC.

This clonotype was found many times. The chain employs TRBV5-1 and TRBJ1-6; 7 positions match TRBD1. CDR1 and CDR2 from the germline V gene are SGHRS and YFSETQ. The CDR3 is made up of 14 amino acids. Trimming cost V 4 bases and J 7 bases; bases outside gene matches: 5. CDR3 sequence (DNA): TGCGCCAGCAGCCACGGGACAGTCAATTCACCCCTCCACTTT. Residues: CASSHGTVNSPLHF.

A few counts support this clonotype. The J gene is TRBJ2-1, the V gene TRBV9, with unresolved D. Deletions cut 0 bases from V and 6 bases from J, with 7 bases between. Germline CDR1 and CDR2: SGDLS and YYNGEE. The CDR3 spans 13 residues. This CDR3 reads CASSVAAPNEQFF. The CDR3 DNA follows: TGTGCCAGCAGCGTAGCGGCCCCCAATGAGCAGTTCTTC.

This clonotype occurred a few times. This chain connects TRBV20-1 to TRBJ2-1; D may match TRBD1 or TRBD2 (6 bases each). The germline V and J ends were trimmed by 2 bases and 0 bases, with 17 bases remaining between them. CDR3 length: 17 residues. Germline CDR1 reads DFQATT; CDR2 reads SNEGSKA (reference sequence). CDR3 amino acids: CSARSLGRGASYNEQFF. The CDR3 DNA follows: TGCAGTGCTAGATCCCTCGGTAGGGGGGCCTCCTACAATGAGCAGTTCTTC.

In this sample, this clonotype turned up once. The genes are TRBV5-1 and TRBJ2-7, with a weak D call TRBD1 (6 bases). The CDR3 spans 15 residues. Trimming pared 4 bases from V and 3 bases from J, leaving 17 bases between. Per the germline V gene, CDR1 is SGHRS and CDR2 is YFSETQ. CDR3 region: CASSLRQDSLYEQYF. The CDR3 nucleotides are TGCGCCAGCAGCCTCCGACAGGACTCCCTCTACGAGCAGTACTTC.

The CDR3 region has the DNA TGTGCCATCAGTGAGGGACAGGCAAATCAGCCCCAGCATTTT. Its translation: CAISEGQANQPQHF. The gene calls are TRBV10-3 and TRBJ1-5; 7 bases agree with TRBD1. The V and J ends lost 2 bases and 4 bases, in that order; junction bases with no gene match: 2. Germline CDR1 ENHRY, CDR2 SYGVKD. The CDR3 consists of 14 residues.

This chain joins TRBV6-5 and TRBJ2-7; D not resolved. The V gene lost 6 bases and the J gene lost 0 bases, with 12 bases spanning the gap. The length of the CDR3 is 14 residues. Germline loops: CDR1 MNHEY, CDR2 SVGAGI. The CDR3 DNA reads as TGTGCCAGCAGCTTCACTACTAACTCCTACGAGCAGTACTTC. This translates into CASSFTTNSYEQYF.